This T cell receptor beta chain stems from a study of blood T cell repertoires in COVID-19. Profiled with immunoSEQ multiplex PCR; TCRdb holds only in-frame clones, not every one. The sample comprises 85,000 to 130,000 clones, 70% to 80% of which are singletons, and approximately 0.9% rests with the top ten. V trimming: 5 bases; J trimming: 5 bases; junction bases outside the gene matches: 6. CDR3 size: 13 residues. CDR1 and CDR2 (germline): SGHDT, YYEEEE. Sequencing was performed on peripheral blood. The clonotype originates from a human donor with acute or convalescent COVID-19. The donor label of this sample is uncertain. V and J are TRBV5-6 and TRBJ2-5, with 7 bases fitting TRBD2. The CDR3 loop is CASRQLGGETQYF. CDR3 bases: TGTGCCAGCAGACAACTGGGGGGGGAGACCCAGTACTTC. Drawing the rest from reference TRBV5-6 and TRBJ2-5, the complete variable domain is DAGVTQSPTHLIKTRGQQVTLRCSPKSGHDTVSWYQQALGQGPQFIFQYYEEEERQRGNFPDRFSGHQFPNYSSELNVNALLLGDSALYLCASRQLGGETQYFGPGTRLLVL.